Here is one T cell receptor (beta chain) with its context. Methods used by the authors: Reference gene primer amplification in the assay estimated nucleated cell counts. TCRdb keeps only in-frame clones here, not all; method: immunoSEQ multiplex PCR. The DNA was the basis for D and trimming; V, J and clone size are from that table. Counted here are roughly 28,000 clones, 87% occurring once; the ten biggest clones make up about 10%. The sample is drawn from a study of blood T cell repertoires in COVID-19. As for the study in general: Donors in the United States, Italy and Spain gave samples during acute or convalescent COVID-19.

The CDR3 contains 12 residues. V was cut by 6 bases and J by 6 bases, with 12 bases left in between. The source of this sequence is a human donor in a cohort sampled during active COVID-19. Material for sequencing was peripheral blood. The gene calls are TRBV12-3 or TRBV12-4 and TRBJ2-7; weak D call: TRBD2 (5 bases). The CDR3 spells CASSRTRGEQYF. The CDR3 bases are TGTGCCAGCAGCCGGACTCGCGGCGAGCAGTACTTC.